The 32 T cell receptor beta chains reported below all come from one sample, sequenced in a study of STAT3 mutations in large granular lymphocyte leukemia (dated by TCRdb to between 2017 and 2020). Receptor amplification or capture employed the immunoSEQ multiplex PCR assay. TCRdb stores this immuneACCESS table with in-frame sequences only. Part of the clones is absent; in the studies checked, under half of the shortfall reflects unresolved V genes, and no reason is known for the rest. The sample profile shows roughly 1,700 clones; 60% of them were found once. Of the sample, around 72% is held by the ten largest clones. Results the study describes overall, beyond this receptor: Every T-LGLL patient showed at least one immunodominant TCRbeta clonotype, and about half showed multiple immunodominant subclonotypes.

Antigen specificity for these receptors is unknown. Sequencing was done on a sample of peripheral blood mononuclear cells. These receptors were obtained from a woman aged 70-85 years with T-cell large granular lymphocyte leukemia. Some clones in this sample may be carry-over from other donors' samples. The age is the age at diagnosis.

J is TRBJ2-3 and V is TRBV5-4, with 9 nucleotides matching TRBD1. After removal of 0 bases from V and 10 bases from J, the junction contained 6 bases not matched to a gene. The germline CDR1 and CDR2 sequences are SGHNT and YYREEE (reference sequence). The CDR3 length is 14 residues. Written as DNA, the CDR3 is TGTGCCAGCAGCTTGGGGACAGGGGAAGGGTCGCAGTATTTT. It is translated as CASSLGTGEGSQYF.

The count of this clone is one. This chain connects TRBV30 to TRBJ2-3; TRBD2 aligns across 8 bases. Germline CDR1 and CDR2: GTSNPN and SVGIG (reference sequence). CDR3 size: 12 residues. The ends lost 8 bases at V and 5 bases at J; junction bases unmatched: 6. CDR3 sequence (DNA): TGTGCCCGGGGGGGAGTGGGAGATACGCAGTATTTT. It codes for CARGGVGDTQYF. The whole variable domain, remainder taken from reference TRBV30 and TRBJ2-3, is SQTIHQWPATLVQPVGSPLSLECTVEGTSNPNLYWYRQAAGRGLQLLFYSVGIGQISSEVPQNLSASRPQDRQFILSSKKLLLSDSGFYLCARGGVGDTQYFGPGTRLTVL.

This clone showed up just once. The gene calls are TRBV30 and TRBJ2-7; 8 bases map to TRBD1. Germline V gives CDR1 GTSNPN, CDR2 SVGIG (reference sequence). CDR3 length equals 12 residues. With 8 bases clipped from V and 2 bases from J, the junction kept 5 bases outside the gene matches. The chain's CDR3 is CAGGTGTYEQYF. The CDR3 DNA reads as TGTGCCGGCGGGACAGGCACCTACGAGCAGTACTTC.

The rearrangement joins TRBV7-9 to TRBJ1-2, with D maybe TRBD1 (6 bases). The germline V gene encodes CDR1 SEHNR and CDR2 FQNEAQ (reference sequence). This CDR3 has 14 amino acids. V was clipped by 2 bases and J by 8 bases, with 15 bases between them. In nucleotides, the CDR3 is TGTGCCAGCAGCTTATCGCCCGGGGGCCAAGGCTACACCTTC. It yields the protein CASSLSPGGQGYTF.

The chain couples TRBV10-3 to TRBJ1-1, with a weak D call TRBD1 (6 bases). V lost 6 bases, J lost 2 bases, and 16 bases lay in between. Germline V gives CDR1 ENHRY, CDR2 SYGVKD. The CDR3 runs to 15 residues. This CDR3 reads CAIRETGLPNTEAFF. The CDR3 nucleotides read TGTGCCATCAGAGAGACAGGTCTCCCTAACACTGAAGCTTTCTTT.

The V and J genes are TRBV5-4 and TRBJ2-5; a weak D match, TRBD2 (7 bases). The CDR3 loop spans 15 amino acids. In germline, CDR1 is SGHNT, CDR2 YYREEE (reference sequence). With 2 bases removed from V and 1 base from J, the gap between germline ends came to 12 bases. DNA for the CDR3: TGTGCCAGCAGCTTAGTGGGGGGGGCCCAAGAGACCCAGTACTTC. Translated, it gives CASSLVGGAQETQYF.

This clone was counted once. This chain links TRBV5-1 with TRBJ2-3; 9 nucleotides align to TRBD1. Germline V CDR1 and CDR2: SGHRS, YFSETQ. Trimming at V came to 6 bases and at J to 2 bases, leaving 10 bases not matched to a gene. This CDR3 contains 16 residues. The CDR3 sequence: CASTLAGTGNTDTQYF. The CDR3 DNA reads as TGCGCCAGCACCTTAGCCGGGACAGGGAACACAGATACGCAGTATTTT.

The chain recombines TRBV5-6 with TRBJ2-1, with 11 bases that match TRBD2. Germline trimming cut 3 bases from V and 8 bases from J; bases unmatched to any gene: 1. The CDR3 sequence is 13 residues long. Per germline, CDR1 SGHDT and CDR2 YYEEEE. CDR3 amino acids: CASSSGLADEQFF. Here the CDR3 DNA reads TGTGCCAGCAGCTCGGGACTAGCGGATGAGCAGTTCTTC.

J is TRBJ2-7 and V is TRBV5-1; no clear D gene. CDR1 and CDR2 from the germline V gene are SGHRS and YFSETQ. The CDR3 spans 11 residues. Trimming removed 4 bases at V and 3 bases at J, with 5 bases between. The CDR3 DNA follows: TGCGCCAGCAGCGGAAGCTACGAGCAGTACTTC. It is translated as CASSGSYEQYF. Based on the CDR3 plus reference TRBV5-1 and TRBJ2-7, the full variable domain is KAGVTQTPRYLIKTRGQQVTLSCSPISGHRSVSWYQQTPGQGLQFLFEYFSETQRNKGNFPGRFSGRQFSNSRSEMNVSTLELGDSALYLCASSGSYEQYFGPGTRLTVT.

The rearrangement links TRBV18 to TRBJ2-7, with D perhaps matching TRBD1 (5 bases). This CDR3 is 16 amino acids long. Trimming took off 2 bases at V and 1 base at J, with 15 bases between the two ends. CDR1 is KGHSH, CDR2 LQKENI, per germline. CDR3 nucleotide sequence: TGTGCCAGCTCACCAGGGTTATCTAAGGGGTCCTACGAGCAGTACTTC. Translation gives CASSPGLSKGSYEQYF. Complete variable domain (other parts from reference TRBV18 and TRBJ2-7): NAGVMQNPRHLVRRRGQEARLRCSPMKGHSHVYWYRQLPEEGLKFMVYLQKENIIDESGMPKERFSAEFPKEGPSILRIQQVVRGDSAAYFCASSPGLSKGSYEQYFGPGTRLTVT.

The chain joins TRBV5-4 to TRBJ2-5; 9 positions match TRBD1. Germline V gene data show CDR1 as SGHNT and CDR2 as YYREEE (reference sequence). J gave up 4 bases and V 0 bases, and 4 bases lay outside the gene matches. This CDR3 comprises 15 residues. The CDR3 is CASSLAKDRGETQYF. Written as DNA, the CDR3 is TGTGCCAGCAGCTTGGCCAAGGACAGGGGAGAGACCCAGTACTTC.

The V call is TRBV29-1, the J call TRBJ1-2; no clear D. Per the germline V gene, CDR1 is SQVTM and CDR2 is ANQGSEA. V lost 4 bases and J 2 bases, leaving 5 bases between the germline ends. This CDR3 region has 11 residues. CDR3 DNA sequence: TGCAGCGTTGTGGTGAACTATGGCTACACCTTC. This sequence encodes CSVVVNYGYTF.

The table lists this clone with a few counts. This chain links TRBV18 with TRBJ1-3, with 7 positions matching TRBD1. The CDR3 length is 15 residues. Per germline, CDR1 KGHSH and CDR2 LQKENI. J was trimmed by 4 bases and V by 5 bases; bases with no gene match: 8. CDR3 sequence (DNA): TGTGCCAGCTCAGCCGACAGGGTATCAGGAAACACCATATATTTT. Residues: CASSADRVSGNTIYF.

This clone was recorded only once. The chain recombines TRBV30 with TRBJ2-5; unclear D gene. There are 11 residues in the CDR3. Trimming stripped 0 bases from V and 6 bases from J, with 5 bases between. CDR1 and CDR2 (germline): GTSNPN, SVGIG (reference sequence). The CDR3 region has the DNA TGTGCCTGGAGTGTCGAGCAGACCCAGTACTTC. This encodes CAWSVEQTQYF. Full variable domain (rest looked up from reference TRBV30 and TRBJ2-5): SQTIHQWPATLVQPVGSPLSLECTVEGTSNPNLYWYRQAAGRGLQLLFYSVGIGQISSEVPQNLSASRPQDRQFILSSKKLLLSDSGFYLCAWSVEQTQYFGPGTRLLVL.

This clone was detected a few times. The chain employs TRBV5-1 and TRBJ1-1; a weak D match, TRBD1 (5 bases). V was shortened by 4 bases and J by 1 base, with 14 bases between the two germline ends. This CDR3 spans 15 amino acids. From germline, CDR1 is SGHRS and CDR2 YFSETQ. CDR3 residues: CASSPLQETNTEAFF. CDR3 in DNA: TGCGCCAGCAGCCCACTACAGGAGACGAACACTGAAGCTTTCTTT.

This clone was observed once. The chain couples TRBV25-1 to TRBJ1-1; no clear D gene. The CDR3 covers 11 residues. The germline gives CDR1 MGHDK, CDR2 SYGVNS. The V end lost 7 bases, the J end lost 2 bases, and 5 bases lay between the germline ends. The CDR3 sequence is CASIRNTEAFF. CDR3 in DNA: TGTGCCAGCATACGTAACACTGAAGCTTTCTTT. The whole variable domain, remainder taken from reference TRBV25-1 and TRBJ1-1, is EADIYQTPRYLVIGTGKKITLECSQTMGHDKMYWYQQDPGMELHLIHYSYGVNSTEKGDLSSESTVSRIRTEHFPLTLESARPSHTSQYLCASIRNTEAFFGQGTRLTVV.

The chain links TRBV5-6 to TRBJ2-1; TRBD2 aligns across 9 bases. Germline CDR1 SGHDT, CDR2 YYEEEE. With 4 bases clipped from V and 5 bases from J, the junction kept 7 bases outside the gene matches. The CDR3 spans 15 residues. CDR3 protein: CASSSAAGGHNEQFF. Here the CDR3 DNA reads TGTGCCAGCAGCAGCGCAGCGGGAGGACACAATGAGCAGTTCTTC.

The chain is built from TRBV5-1 and TRBJ2-1; TRBD2 agrees at 8 bases. This CDR3 spans 14 amino acids. V shed 5 bases, J shed 5 bases, and the junction held 6 bases outside the gene matches. Germline V CDR1 and CDR2: SGHRS, YFSETQ. CDR3 amino acids: CASRQREYNNEQFF. CDR3 sequence (DNA): TGCGCCAGCAGGCAGCGGGAGTACAACAATGAGCAGTTCTTC.

The rearrangement links TRBV30 to TRBJ1-5; D is unclear. This CDR3 has 15 amino acids. CDR1 is GTSNPN and CDR2 is SVGIG in the germline V gene (reference sequence). The ends were cut back, 0 bases at V and 7 bases at J, with 16 bases in the middle. The CDR3 sequence is CAWSVRSGPGQPQHF. The CDR3 DNA reads TGTGCCTGGAGTGTACGGTCGGGCCCGGGGCAGCCCCAGCATTTT. The entire variable domain, with the rest obtained from reference TRBV30 and TRBJ1-5, is as follows: SQTIHQWPATLVQPVGSPLSLECTVEGTSNPNLYWYRQAAGRGLQLLFYSVGIGQISSEVPQNLSASRPQDRQFILSSKKLLLSDSGFYLCAWSVRSGPGQPQHFGDGTRLSIL.

The rearrangement joins TRBV18 to TRBJ1-2; D remains unclear. The germline CDR1 and CDR2 sequences are KGHSH and LQKENI. The CDR3 is 12 residues long. Trimming took 3 bases from V and 6 from J, leaving 8 bases between them. CDR3 loop: CASSPRSDGYTF. In DNA, the CDR3 is TGTGCCAGCTCACCTAGGTCGGATGGCTACACCTTC.

The V gene is TRBV28, the J gene TRBJ2-1, with TRBD2 matching over 8 bases. Germline V lookup: CDR1 MDHEN, CDR2 SYDVKM. The CDR3 runs to 17 residues. V trimming: 2 bases; J trimming: 8 bases; junction bases outside the gene matches: 14. For the CDR3, the DNA is TGTGCCAGCAGTTTAGAACCGACTAGCGCGGGCGGCGATGAGCAGTTCTTC. Translating gives CASSLEPTSAGGDEQFF.

This clone was recorded a few times. V usage is TRBV6-6 and J usage is TRBJ1-2, with a tentative D call TRBD1 (5 bases). CDR1 and CDR2 (germline): MNHNY, SVGAGI (reference sequence). Between the trimmed V and J ends, which lost 7 bases and 8 bases, there was a span of 11 bases. The CDR3 is 11 residues long. CDR3 region: CASTSGPGYTF. CDR3 sequence (DNA): TGTGCCAGCACCTCAGGGCCGGGCTACACCTTC.

The table lists this clone with a few counts. This sequence joins TRBV5-1 and TRBJ1-2; no clear D. There are 13 residues in the CDR3. Per germline, CDR1 SGHRS and CDR2 YFSETQ. The V end lost 1 base, the J end lost 2 bases, and 6 bases lay between the germline ends. The CDR3 DNA sequence: TGCGCCAGCAGCTTGCGAGCCAACTATGGCTACACCTTC. It encodes CASSLRANYGYTF.

The V and J genes are TRBV5-1 and TRBJ2-1, with no clear D. The CDR3 covers 13 residues. Germline CDR1 SGHRS, CDR2 YFSETQ. Trimming took 2 bases from V and 5 from J, leaving 8 bases between them. The CDR3 DNA follows: TGCGCCAGCAGCTTCATCATGAACAATGAGCAGTTCTTC. Protein: CASSFIMNNEQFF. Looking up the rest from reference TRBV5-1 and TRBJ2-1 gives the full variable domain: KAGVTQTPRYLIKTRGQQVTLSCSPISGHRSVSWYQQTPGQGLQFLFEYFSETQRNKGNFPGRFSGRQFSNSRSEMNVSTLELGDSALYLCASSFIMNNEQFFGPGTRLTVL.

This chain connects TRBV30 to TRBJ2-5, with 7 bases lining up with TRBD1. The V gene's germline CDR1 is GTSNPN and CDR2 SVGIG (reference sequence). The length of the CDR3 is 13 residues. Germline trimming cut 2 bases from V and 5 bases from J; bases unmatched to any gene: 5. CDR3 DNA: TGTGCCTGGAGTAACTCAGGGGGTGAGACCCAGTACTTC. Residues: CAWSNSGGETQYF.

The chain links TRBV5-1 to TRBJ2-7; D ambiguous. This CDR3 is 14 amino acids long. CDR1 is SGHRS and CDR2 is YFSETQ in the germline V gene. The V end lost 1 base, the J end lost 0 bases, and 8 bases lay between the germline ends. CDR3 region: CASSLSTDSYEQYF. The CDR3, as DNA: TGCGCCAGCAGCTTGAGCACAGACTCCTACGAGCAGTACTTC.

This clone was counted once. The chain joins TRBV18 to TRBJ1-1; TRBD1 agrees at 7 bases. The CDR3 sequence is 14 residues long. With 6 bases clipped from V and 6 bases from J, the junction kept 10 bases outside the gene matches. CDR1 KGHSH and CDR2 LQKENI come from the germline V gene. As DNA, the CDR3 is TGTGCCAGCTCCACGACAGGGATCCTACCTGAAGCTTTCTTT. It specifies CASSTTGILPEAFF.

This chain joins TRBV18 and TRBJ2-1, with TRBD1 as a possible D gene (6 bases). The CDR3 runs 15 residues. Trimming removed 5 bases from V and 12 bases from J, with 23 bases in between. Germline CDR1 reads KGHSH; CDR2 reads LQKENI. CDR3: CASSTPSQGIGGQFF. In DNA, the CDR3 is TGTGCCAGCTCAACCCCAAGCCAGGGGATTGGAGGGCAGTTCTTC.

The gene calls are TRBV7-9 and TRBJ2-1, with D maybe TRBD2 (5 bases). The CDR3 runs 15 residues. V lost 1 base and J 2 bases, leaving 9 bases between the germline ends. Germline lookup yields CDR1 SEHNR and CDR2 FQNEAQ (reference sequence). The CDR3 bases are TGTGCCAGCAGCTTAGGTGGAGGAGCCTACAATGAGCAGTTCTTC. It codes for CASSLGGGAYNEQFF.

This clone was recorded once. The rearrangement links TRBV6-5 to TRBJ1-1; D might be TRBD1 (5 bases). The germline V and J ends were trimmed by 5 bases and 7 bases, with 8 bases remaining between them. The CDR3 loop spans 11 amino acids. Germline V gene data show CDR1 as MNHEY and CDR2 as SVGAGI. The CDR3 sequence: CASSLGVEAFF. The CDR3, as DNA: TGTGCCAGCAGTCTAGGGGTTGAAGCTTTCTTT.

This chain connects TRBV7-9 to TRBJ1-2; no definite D call. The germline CDR1 and CDR2 sequences are SEHNR and FQNEAQ (reference sequence). Trimming took off 1 base at V and 0 bases at J, with 9 bases between the two ends. This CDR3 region has 15 residues. CDR3 residues: CASSLGRSSNYGYTF. The CDR3, as DNA: TGTGCCAGCAGCTTAGGCCGAAGTTCTAACTATGGCTACACCTTC.

In this sample, this clone turned up a few times. The chain links TRBV5-1 to TRBJ2-1; D uncertain. Germline CDR1 and CDR2: SGHRS and YFSETQ. The CDR3 is 12 amino acids. Trimming removed 0 bases from V and 7 bases from J, with 5 bases in between. This CDR3 reads CASSLDGNEQFF. In DNA form, the CDR3 reads TGCGCCAGCAGCTTGGACGGGAATGAGCAGTTCTTC.